These T cell receptor beta chains were read from a single sample in a study of cytomegalovirus exposure and HLA in healthy donors. Repertoires were generated with immunoSEQ multiplex PCR, while TCRdb's copy carries only in-frame clones and drops some. The sample totals over 100,000 clones. The sequenced sample was PBMCs. Every receptor here comes from a young man in good health and CMV-seronegative. Both conserved end residues are part of each CDR3. A D gene is named only where the DNA matches it firmly.

TGTGCCTGGAGTGTAGCGGGAGGTGGCAATCAGCCCCAGCATTTT,CAWSVAGGGNQPQHF,-,TRBV30,TRBJ1-5
TGTGCCAGCTCCTCTAGTGGAGGGCCGAACACTGAAGCTTTCTTT,CASSSSGGPNTEAFF,-,TRBV18,TRBJ1-1
TGTGCCAGCAGTGAAGTGATGCAGGGGAATGAGCAGTTCTTC,CASSEVMQGNEQFF,-,TRBV6-1,TRBJ2-1
TGTGCCAGCAGCTCGTTGGGCAGTAATTCACCCCTCCACTTT,CASSSLGSNSPLHF,-,TRBV11-1,TRBJ1-6
TGTGCCAGCAGCCCCGGACTAGCGCGCTACAATGAGCAGTTCTTC,CASSPGLARYNEQFF,TRBD2,TRBV7-3,TRBJ2-1
TGTGCCAGCAGCTTAAGCATCGGGGGCACTGAAGCTTTCTTT,CASSLSIGGTEAFF,-,TRBV7-9,TRBJ1-1
TGTGCCAGCAGTGATACAGGGGGGGAATACGAGCAGTACTTC,CASSDTGGEYEQYF,-,TRBV5-6,TRBJ2-7
TGTGCCAGCTCACCACCGGGGCAGCCCAATGAGCAGTTCTTC,CASSPPGQPNEQFF,-,TRBV18,TRBJ2-1
TGTGCCAGCAGCAGGGAGACAGGCATAAGCACAGATACGCAGTATTTT,CASSRETGISTDTQYF,-,TRBV7-2,TRBJ2-3
TGTGCCAGCAGTGACCCGGGACAGAATCAGCCTCAGCATTTT,CASSDPGQNQPQHF,TRBD1,TRBV25-1,TRBJ1-5